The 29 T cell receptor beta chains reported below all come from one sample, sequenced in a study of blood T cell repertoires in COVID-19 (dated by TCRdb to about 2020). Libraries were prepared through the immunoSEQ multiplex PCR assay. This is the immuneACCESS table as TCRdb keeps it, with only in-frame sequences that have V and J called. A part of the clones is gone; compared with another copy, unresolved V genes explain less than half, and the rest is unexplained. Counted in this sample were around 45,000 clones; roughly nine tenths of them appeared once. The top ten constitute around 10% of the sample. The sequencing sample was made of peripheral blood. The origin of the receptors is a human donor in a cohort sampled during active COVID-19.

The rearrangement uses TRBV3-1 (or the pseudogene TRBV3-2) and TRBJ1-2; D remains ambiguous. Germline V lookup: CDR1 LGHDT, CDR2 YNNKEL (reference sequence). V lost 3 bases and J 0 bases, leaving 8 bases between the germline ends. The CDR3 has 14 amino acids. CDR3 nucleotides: TGTGCCAGCAGCCATGCGGTCACTAACTATGGCTACACCTTC. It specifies CASSHAVTNYGYTF.

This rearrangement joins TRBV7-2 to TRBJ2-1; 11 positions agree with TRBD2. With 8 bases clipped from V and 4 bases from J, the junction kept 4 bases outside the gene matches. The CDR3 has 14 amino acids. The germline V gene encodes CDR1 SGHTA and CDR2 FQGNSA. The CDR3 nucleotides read TGTGCCAGCTCCGGGACTAGCGGTTACAATGAGCAGTTCTTC. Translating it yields CASSGTSGYNEQFF.

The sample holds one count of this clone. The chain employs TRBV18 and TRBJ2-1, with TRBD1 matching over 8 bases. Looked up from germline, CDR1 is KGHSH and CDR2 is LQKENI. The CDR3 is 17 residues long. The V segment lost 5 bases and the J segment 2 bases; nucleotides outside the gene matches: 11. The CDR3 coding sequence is TGTGCCAGCTCAGCATCGACAGGGGACCCAGCCTACAATGAGCAGTTCTTC. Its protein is CASSASTGDPAYNEQFF.

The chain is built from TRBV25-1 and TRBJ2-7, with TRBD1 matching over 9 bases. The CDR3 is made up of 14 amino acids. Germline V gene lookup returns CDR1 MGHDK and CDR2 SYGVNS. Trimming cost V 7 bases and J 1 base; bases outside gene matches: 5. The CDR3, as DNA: TGTGCCAGCACGCCGGGACAGGGTTCCTACGAGCAGTACTTC. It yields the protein CASTPGQGSYEQYF.

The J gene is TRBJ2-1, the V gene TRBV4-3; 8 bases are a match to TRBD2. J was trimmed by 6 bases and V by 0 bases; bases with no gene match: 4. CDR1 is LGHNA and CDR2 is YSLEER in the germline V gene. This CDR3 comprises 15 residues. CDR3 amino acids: CASSQETGGPNEQFF. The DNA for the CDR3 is TGCGCCAGCAGCCAAGAGACGGGGGGGCCCAATGAGCAGTTCTTC.

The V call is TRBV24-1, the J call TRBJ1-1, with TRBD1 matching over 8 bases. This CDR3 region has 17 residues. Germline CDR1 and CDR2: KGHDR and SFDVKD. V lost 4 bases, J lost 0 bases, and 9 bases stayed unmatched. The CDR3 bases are TGTGCCACCAGTGACCCTGCAGGGGGCAGGGTGAACACTGAAGCTTTCTTT. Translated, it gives CATSDPAGGRVNTEAFF.

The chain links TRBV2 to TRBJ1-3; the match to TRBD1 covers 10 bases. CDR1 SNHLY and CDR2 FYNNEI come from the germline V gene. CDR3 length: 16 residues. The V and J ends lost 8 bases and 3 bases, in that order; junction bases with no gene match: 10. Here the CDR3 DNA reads TGTGCCAGCGAGGGGGGACAGGGGATGGATGGAAACACCATATATTTT. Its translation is CASEGGQGMDGNTIYF. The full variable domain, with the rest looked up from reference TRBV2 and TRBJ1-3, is EPEVTQTPSHQVTQMGQEVILRCVPISNHLYFYWYRQILGQKVEFLVSFYNNEISEKSEIFDDQFSVERPDGSNFTLKIRSTKLEDSAMYFCASEGGQGMDGNTIYFGEGSWLTVV.

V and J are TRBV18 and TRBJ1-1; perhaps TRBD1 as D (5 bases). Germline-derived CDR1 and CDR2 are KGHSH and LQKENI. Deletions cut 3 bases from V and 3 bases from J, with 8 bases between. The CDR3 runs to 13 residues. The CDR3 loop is CASSPQGDTEAFF. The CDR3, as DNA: TGTGCCAGCTCACCCCAGGGTGACACTGAAGCTTTCTTT.

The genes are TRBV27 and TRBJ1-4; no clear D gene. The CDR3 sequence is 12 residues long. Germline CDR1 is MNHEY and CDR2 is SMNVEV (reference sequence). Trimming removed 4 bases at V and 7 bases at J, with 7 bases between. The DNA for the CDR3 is TGTGCCAGCAGTTCGTTAGCTGAAAAACTGTTTTTT. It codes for CASSSLAEKLFF.

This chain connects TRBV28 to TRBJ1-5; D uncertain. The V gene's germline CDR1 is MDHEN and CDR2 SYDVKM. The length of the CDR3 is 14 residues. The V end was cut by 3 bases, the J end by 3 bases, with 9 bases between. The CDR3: CASSFRGINQPQHF. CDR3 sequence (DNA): TGTGCCAGCAGTTTTAGAGGTATCAATCAGCCCCAGCATTTT.

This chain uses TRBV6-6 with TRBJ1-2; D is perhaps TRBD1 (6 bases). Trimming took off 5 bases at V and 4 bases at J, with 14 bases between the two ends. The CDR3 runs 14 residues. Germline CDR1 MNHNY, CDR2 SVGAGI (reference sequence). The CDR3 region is CASSPITGPYGYTF. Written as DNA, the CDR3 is TGTGCCAGCAGTCCTATTACAGGGCCCTATGGCTACACCTTC.

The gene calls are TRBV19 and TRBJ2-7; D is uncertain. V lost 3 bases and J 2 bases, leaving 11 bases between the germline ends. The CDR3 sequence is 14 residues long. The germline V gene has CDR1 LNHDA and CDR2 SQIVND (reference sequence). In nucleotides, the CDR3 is TGTGCCAGTAGTATGCAGGCCGGCCCCTACGAGCAGTACTTC. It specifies CASSMQAGPYEQYF.

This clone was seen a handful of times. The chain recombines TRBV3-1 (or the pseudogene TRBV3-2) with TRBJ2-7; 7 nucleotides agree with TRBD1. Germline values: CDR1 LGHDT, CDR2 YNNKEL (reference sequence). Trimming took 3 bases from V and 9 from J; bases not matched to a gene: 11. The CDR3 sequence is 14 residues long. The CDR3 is CASSHQGQLSWQYF. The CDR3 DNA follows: TGTGCCAGCAGCCACCAGGGACAGCTAAGTTGGCAGTACTTC.

CDR3 protein: CASSIGDRGVSYEQYF. In nucleotides, the CDR3 is TGTGCCAGCAGTATAGGGGATCGGGGGGTTTCCTACGAGCAGTACTTC. J is TRBJ2-7 and V is TRBV13, with 7 bases fitting TRBD2. CDR1 is PRHDT and CDR2 is FYEKMQ in the germline V gene (reference sequence). This CDR3 has 16 amino acids. Trimming removed 6 bases from V and 1 base from J; junction bases left unmatched: 12.

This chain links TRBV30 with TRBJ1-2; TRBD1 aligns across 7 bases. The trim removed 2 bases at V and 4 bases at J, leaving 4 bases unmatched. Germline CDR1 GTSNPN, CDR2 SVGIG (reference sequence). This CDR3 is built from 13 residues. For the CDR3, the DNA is TGTGCCTGGAGTCAACAGGGGCTCTATGGCTACACCTTC. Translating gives CAWSQQGLYGYTF.

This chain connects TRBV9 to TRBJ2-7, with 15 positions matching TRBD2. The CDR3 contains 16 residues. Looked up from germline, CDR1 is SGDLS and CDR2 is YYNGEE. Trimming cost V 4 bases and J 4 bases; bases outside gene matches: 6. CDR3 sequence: CASSPTGLAGGYEQYF. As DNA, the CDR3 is TGTGCCAGCAGCCCAACGGGACTAGCGGGGGGATACGAGCAGTACTTC.

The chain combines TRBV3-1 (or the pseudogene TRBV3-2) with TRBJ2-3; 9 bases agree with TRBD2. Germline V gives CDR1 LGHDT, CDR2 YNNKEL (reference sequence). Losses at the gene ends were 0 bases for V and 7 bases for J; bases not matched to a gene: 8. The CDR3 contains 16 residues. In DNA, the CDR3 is TGTGCCAGCAGCCAAGATATAGGGCGGGGGGGGTATACGCAGTATTTT. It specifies CASSQDIGRGGYTQYF.

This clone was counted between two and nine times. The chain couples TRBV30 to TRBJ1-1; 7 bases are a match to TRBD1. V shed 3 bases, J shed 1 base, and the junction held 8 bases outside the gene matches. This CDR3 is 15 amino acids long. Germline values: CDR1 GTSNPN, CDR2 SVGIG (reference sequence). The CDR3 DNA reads TGTGCCTGGAGAGAAGGGGGCGCAACGAACACTGAAGCTTTCTTT. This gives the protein CAWREGGATNTEAFF.

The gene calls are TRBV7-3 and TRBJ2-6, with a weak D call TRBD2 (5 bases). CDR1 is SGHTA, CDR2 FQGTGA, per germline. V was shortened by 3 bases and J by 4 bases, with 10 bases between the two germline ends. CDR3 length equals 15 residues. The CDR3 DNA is TGTGCCAGCAGCTTCGGCGGGCCCGGGGCCAACGTCCTGACTTTC. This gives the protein CASSFGGPGANVLTF.

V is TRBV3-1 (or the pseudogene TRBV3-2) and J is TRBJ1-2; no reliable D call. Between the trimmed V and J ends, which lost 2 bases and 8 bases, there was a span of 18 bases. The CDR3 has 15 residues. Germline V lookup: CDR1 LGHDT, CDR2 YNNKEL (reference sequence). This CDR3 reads CASSQPNQEGGGYTF. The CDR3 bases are TGTGCCAGCAGCCAACCCAACCAAGAGGGAGGGGGCTACACCTTC.

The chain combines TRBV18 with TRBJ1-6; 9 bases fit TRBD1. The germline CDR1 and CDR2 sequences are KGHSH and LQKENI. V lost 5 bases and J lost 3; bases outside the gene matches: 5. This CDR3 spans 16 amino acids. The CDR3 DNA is TGTGCCAGCTCAGCACAGGGGGCTGGCTATAATTCACCCCTCCACTTT. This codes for CASSAQGAGYNSPLHF.

CDR3 residues: CASSRVKAVSEGDEQYF. The CDR3 nucleotides are TGCGCCAGCAGTCGGGTAAAGGCTGTTAGCGAGGGGGACGAGCAGTACTTC. The V call is TRBV23-1, the J call TRBJ2-7; tentative D call: TRBD1 (6 bases). TRBV23-1 is an ORF; its function is uncertain. V was pared by 4 bases and J by 5 bases, with 24 bases between. The CDR3 is 17 residues long.

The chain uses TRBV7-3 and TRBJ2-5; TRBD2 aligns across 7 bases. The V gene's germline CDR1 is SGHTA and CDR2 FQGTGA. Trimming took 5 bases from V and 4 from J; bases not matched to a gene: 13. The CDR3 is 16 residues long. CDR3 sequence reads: CASSPGWASGRETQYF. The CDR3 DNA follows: TGTGCCAGCAGCCCCGGTTGGGCTAGCGGTAGAGAGACCCAGTACTTC.

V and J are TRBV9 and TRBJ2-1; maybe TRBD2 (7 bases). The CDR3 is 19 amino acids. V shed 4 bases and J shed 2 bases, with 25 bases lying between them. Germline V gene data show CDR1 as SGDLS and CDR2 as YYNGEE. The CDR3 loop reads CASSPRGNYGGPTYNEQFF. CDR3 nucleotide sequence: TGTGCCAGCAGCCCCCGGGGGAACTACGGGGGGCCCACCTACAATGAGCAGTTCTTC. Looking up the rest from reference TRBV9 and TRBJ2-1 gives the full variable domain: DSGVTQTPKHLITATGQRVTLRCSPRSGDLSVYWYQQSLDQGLQFLIQYYNGEERAKGNILERFSAQQFPDLHSELNLSSLELGDSALYFCASSPRGNYGGPTYNEQFFGPGTRLTVL.

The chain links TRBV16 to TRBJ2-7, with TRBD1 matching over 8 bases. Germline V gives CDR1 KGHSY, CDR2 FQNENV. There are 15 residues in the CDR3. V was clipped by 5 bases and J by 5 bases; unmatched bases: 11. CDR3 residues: CASSADRDRSHEQYF. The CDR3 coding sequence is TGTGCCAGCAGCGCAGACCGGGACAGGTCCCACGAGCAGTACTTC.

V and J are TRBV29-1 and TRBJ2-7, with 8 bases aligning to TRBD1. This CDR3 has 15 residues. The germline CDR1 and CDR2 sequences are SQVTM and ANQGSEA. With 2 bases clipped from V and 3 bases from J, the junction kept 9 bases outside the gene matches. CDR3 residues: CSVEFPGQAHYEQYF. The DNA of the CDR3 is TGCAGCGTTGAATTCCCGGGACAGGCCCACTACGAGCAGTACTTC.

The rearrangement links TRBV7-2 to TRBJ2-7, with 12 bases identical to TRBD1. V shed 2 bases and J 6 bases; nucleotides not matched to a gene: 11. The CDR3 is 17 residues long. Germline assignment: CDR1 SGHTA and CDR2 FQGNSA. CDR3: CASSLWDRGHLYPEQYF. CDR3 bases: TGTGCCAGCAGCTTATGGGACAGGGGGCATCTATACCCCGAGCAGTACTTC.

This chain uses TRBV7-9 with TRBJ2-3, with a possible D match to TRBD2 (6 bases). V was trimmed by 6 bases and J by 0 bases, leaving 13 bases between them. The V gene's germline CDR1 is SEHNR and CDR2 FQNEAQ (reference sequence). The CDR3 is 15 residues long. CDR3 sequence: CASRRFGGSTDTQYF. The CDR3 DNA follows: TGTGCCAGCAGACGATTCGGGGGAAGCACAGATACGCAGTATTTT.

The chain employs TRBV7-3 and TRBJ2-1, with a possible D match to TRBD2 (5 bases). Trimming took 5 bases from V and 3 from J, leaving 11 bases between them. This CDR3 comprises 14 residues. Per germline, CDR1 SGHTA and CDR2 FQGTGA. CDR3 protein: CASSPDGLYNEQFF. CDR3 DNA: TGTGCCAGCAGCCCGGATGGACTCTACAATGAGCAGTTCTTC.